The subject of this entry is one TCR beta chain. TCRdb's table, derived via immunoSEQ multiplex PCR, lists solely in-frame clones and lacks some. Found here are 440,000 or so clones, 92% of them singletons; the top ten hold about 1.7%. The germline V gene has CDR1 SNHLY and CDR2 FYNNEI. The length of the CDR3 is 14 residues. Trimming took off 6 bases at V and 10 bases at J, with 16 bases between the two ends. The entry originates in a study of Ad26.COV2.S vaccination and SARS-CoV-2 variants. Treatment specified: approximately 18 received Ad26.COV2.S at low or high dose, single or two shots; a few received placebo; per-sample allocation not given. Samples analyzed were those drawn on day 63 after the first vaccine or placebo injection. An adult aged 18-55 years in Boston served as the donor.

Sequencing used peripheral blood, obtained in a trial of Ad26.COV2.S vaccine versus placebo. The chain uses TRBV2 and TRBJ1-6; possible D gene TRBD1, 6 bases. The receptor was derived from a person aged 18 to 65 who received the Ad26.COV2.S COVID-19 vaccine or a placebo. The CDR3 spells CASREQGIGSPLHF. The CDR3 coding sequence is TGTGCCAGCAGAGAACAGGGAATTGGATCACCCCTCCACTTT.